The present entry profiles one TCR beta chain with its context. The sample is drawn from a study of blood T cell repertoires in COVID-19. As for the study in general: Donors in the United States, Italy and Spain gave samples during acute or convalescent COVID-19.

Trimming took off 7 bases at V and 5 bases at J, with 17 bases between the two ends. This CDR3 is built from 15 residues. CDR1 and CDR2 (germline): SNHLY, FYNNEI. Repertoires were generated with immunoSEQ multiplex PCR, while TCRdb's copy carries only in-frame clones and drops some. The sample includes 350,000 or so clones, about 87% of them seen just once. This sequence was found in a woman in her 30s with COVID-19, enrolled during active disease. Source material: peripheral blood. This chain links TRBV2 with TRBJ2-2, with D perhaps matching TRBD2 (5 bases). The CDR3 sequence is CASKNVRGWTGELFF. The CDR3 DNA follows: TGTGCCAGCAAGAATGTCCGGGGATGGACCGGGGAGCTGTTTTTT.